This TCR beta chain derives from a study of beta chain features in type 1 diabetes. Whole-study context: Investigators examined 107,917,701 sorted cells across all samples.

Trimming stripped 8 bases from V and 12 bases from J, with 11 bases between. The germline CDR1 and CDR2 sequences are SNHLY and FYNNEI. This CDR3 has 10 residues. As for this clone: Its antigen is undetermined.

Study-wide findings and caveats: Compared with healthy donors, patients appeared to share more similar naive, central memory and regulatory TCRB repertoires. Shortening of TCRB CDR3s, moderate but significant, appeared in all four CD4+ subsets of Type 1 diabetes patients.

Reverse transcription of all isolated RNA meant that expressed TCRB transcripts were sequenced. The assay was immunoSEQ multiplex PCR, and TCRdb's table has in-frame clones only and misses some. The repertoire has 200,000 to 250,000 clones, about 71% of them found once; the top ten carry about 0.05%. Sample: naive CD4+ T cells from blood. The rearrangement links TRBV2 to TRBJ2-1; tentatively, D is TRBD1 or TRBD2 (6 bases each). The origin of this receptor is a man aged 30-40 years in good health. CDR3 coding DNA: TGTGCCAGCGGGGGGCAAGGGCAGTTCTTC. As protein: CASGGQGQFF.